This T cell receptor (beta chain) appears in the sequencing data of a study of CD8+CD57+ T cells in acquired aplastic anemia. CDR3 length equals 14 residues. The V end lost 4 bases, the J end lost 10 bases, and 15 bases lay between the germline ends. Germline CDR1 is SGDLS and CDR2 is YYNGEE. The authors sequenced patients whose flow cytometry had shown CD8+CD57+ cell expansion. The template for TCR beta VDJ and CDR3 sequence profiling was genomic DNA. Via MiXCR, TCRdb re-called the reads, giving one row per CDR3 protein. The sample lists around 500,000 distinct CDR3 sequences, under 40% occurring once.

This sequence originates from a human donor with aplastic anemia. The chain employs TRBV9 and TRBJ1-6, with D uncertain. The material sequenced was sorted CD4+, CD8+, or CD8+CD57+ T cells (not recorded which) from PBMCs. CDR3 protein: CASSQDGRVSPLHF. The CDR3, as DNA: TGTGCCAGCAGCCAAGATGGCAGAGTATCACCCCTCCACTTT.